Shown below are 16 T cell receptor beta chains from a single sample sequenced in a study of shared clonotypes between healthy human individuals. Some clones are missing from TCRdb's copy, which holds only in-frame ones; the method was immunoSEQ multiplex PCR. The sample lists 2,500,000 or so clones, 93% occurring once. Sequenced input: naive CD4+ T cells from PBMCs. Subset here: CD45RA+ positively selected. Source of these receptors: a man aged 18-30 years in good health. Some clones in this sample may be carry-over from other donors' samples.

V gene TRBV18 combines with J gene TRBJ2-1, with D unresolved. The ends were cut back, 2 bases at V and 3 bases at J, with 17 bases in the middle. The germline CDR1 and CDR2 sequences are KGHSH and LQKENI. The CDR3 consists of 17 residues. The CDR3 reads CASSPGRGRINYNEQFF. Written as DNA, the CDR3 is TGTGCCAGCTCACCAGGTCGCGGCAGGATTAACTACAATGAGCAGTTCTTC. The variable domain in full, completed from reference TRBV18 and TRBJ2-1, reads NAGVMQNPRHLVRRRGQEARLRCSPMKGHSHVYWYRQLPEEGLKFMVYLQKENIIDESGMPKERFSAEFPKEGPSILRIQQVVRGDSAAYFCASSPGRGRINYNEQFFGPGTRLTVL.

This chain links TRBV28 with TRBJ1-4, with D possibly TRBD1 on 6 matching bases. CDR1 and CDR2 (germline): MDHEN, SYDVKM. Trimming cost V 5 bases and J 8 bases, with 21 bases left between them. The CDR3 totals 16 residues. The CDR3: CASSNSGGGAREKLFF. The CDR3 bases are TGTGCCAGCAGTAACTCAGGAGGGGGGGCCAGGGAAAAACTGTTTTTT.

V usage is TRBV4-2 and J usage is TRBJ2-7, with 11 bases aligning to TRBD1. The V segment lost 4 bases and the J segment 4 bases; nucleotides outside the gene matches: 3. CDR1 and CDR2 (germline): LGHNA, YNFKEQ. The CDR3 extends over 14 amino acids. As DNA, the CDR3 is TGTGCCAGCAGCCCCGGGACAGGGGGGTACGAGCAGTACTTC. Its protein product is CASSPGTGGYEQYF.

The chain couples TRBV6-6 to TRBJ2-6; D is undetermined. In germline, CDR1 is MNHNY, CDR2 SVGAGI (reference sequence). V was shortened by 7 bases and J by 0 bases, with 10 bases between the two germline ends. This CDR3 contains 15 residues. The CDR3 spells CASNPDHSGANVLTF. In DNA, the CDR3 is TGTGCCAGCAACCCCGACCACTCTGGGGCCAACGTCCTGACTTTC.

Here the CDR3 DNA reads TGTGCCAGCATCGTGGCAGGAGCAGGCTACACCTTC. Translating gives CASIVAGAGYTF. The rearrangement uses TRBV28 and TRBJ1-2; D remains unclear. CDR1 is MDHEN and CDR2 is SYDVKM in the germline V gene. V lost 7 bases to trimming and J lost 8 bases, with 14 bases between them. This CDR3 has 12 amino acids.

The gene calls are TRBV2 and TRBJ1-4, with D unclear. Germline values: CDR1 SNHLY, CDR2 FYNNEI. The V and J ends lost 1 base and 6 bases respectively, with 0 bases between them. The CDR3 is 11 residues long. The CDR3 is CASSEDEKLFF. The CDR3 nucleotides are TGTGCCAGCAGTGAAGATGAAAAACTGTTTTTT.

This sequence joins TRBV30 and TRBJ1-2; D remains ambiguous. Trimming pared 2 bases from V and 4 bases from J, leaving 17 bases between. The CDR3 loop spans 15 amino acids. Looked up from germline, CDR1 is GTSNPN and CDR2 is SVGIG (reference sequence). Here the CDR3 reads CAWSMGNPLIYGYTF. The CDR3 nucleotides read TGTGCCTGGAGTATGGGGAACCCACTAATCTATGGCTACACCTTC.

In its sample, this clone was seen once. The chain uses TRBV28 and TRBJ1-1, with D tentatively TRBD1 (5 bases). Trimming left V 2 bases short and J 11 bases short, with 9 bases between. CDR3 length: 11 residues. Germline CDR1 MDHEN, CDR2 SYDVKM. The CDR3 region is CASSLLGAAFF. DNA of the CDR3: TGTGCCAGCAGTTTACTAGGGGCGGCTTTCTTT.

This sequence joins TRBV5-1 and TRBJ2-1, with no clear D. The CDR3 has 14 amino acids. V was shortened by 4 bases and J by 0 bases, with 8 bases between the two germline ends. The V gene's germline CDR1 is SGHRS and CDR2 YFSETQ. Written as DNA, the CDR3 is TGCGCCAGCAGCGTTGCCTACTCCTACAATGAGCAGTTCTTC. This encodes CASSVAYSYNEQFF.

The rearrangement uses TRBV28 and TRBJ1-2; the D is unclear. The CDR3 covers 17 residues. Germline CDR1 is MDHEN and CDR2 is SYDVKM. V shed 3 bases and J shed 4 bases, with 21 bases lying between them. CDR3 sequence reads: CASSFIILGVEGYGYTF. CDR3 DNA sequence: TGTGCCAGCAGTTTTATTATTCTTGGGGTAGAGGGCTATGGCTACACCTTC.

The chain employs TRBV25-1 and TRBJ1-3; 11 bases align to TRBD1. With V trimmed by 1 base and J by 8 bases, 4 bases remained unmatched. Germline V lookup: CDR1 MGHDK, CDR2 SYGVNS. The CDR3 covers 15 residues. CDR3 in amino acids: CASSELGTGGDTIYF. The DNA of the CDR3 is TGTGCCAGCAGTGAATTAGGGACAGGGGGTGACACCATATATTTT.

The chain's CDR3 is CASSYRGGGQETQYF. CDR3 sequence (DNA): TGTGCCAGCAGTTACCGTGGGGGGGGGCAAGAGACCCAGTACTTC. The chain couples TRBV6-5 to TRBJ2-5, with 7 bases fitting TRBD2. This CDR3 has 15 residues. Per germline, CDR1 MNHEY and CDR2 SVGAGI. J was trimmed by 2 bases and V by 2 bases; bases with no gene match: 5.

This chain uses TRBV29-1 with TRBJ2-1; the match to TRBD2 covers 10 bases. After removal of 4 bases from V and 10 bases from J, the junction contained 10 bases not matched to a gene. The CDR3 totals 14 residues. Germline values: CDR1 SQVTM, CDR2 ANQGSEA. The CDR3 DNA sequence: TGCAGCGTTGTTGAAGGACTAGCGGTCCGGGAGCAGTTCTTC. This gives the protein CSVVEGLAVREQFF.

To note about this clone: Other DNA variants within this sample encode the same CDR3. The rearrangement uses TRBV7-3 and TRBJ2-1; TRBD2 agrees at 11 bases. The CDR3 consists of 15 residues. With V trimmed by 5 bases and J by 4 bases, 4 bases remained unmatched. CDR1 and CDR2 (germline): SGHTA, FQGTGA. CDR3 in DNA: TGTGCCAGCAGCCCGAGACTAGCGGGGTACAATGAGCAGTTCTTC. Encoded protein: CASSPRLAGYNEQFF.

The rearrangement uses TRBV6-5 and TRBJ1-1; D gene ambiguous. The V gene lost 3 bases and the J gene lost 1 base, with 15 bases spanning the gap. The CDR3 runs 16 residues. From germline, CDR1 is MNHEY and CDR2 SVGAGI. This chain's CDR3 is CASSYSSSSGNTEAFF. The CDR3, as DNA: TGTGCCAGCAGTTATTCCTCTTCCTCAGGGAACACTGAAGCTTTCTTT.

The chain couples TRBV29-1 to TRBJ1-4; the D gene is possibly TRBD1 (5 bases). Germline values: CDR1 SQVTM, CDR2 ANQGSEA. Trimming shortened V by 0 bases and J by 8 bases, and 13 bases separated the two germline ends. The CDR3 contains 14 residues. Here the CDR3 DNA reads TGCAGCGTTGAAGATGAGCAGGGTCGAGAAAAACTGTTTTTT. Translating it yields CSVEDEQGREKLFF.